The 24 T cell receptor beta chains below come from one sample, sequenced in a study of CD8+ T cells in alopecia areata. RNA was isolated and reverse transcribed to cDNA, the sequencing template. Here immunoSEQ multiplex PCR was the method, and the copy in TCRdb shows in-frame clones only, minus some. Among 93,000 or so clones listed, about 60% were seen once. What was sequenced was CD4+ T cells sorted from blood. Receptors were obtained from a human donor in good health.

V and J are TRBV7-8 and TRBJ2-1; D gene unclear. The CDR3 loop spans 16 amino acids. Germline V gene sequence: CDR1 SGHVS, CDR2 FQNEAQ. V dropped 5 bases and J dropped 9 bases, with 23 bases sitting between them. The CDR3 sequence: CASSQWSLRLFGEQFF. The CDR3 DNA reads as TGTGCCAGCAGCCAGTGGTCCCTCAGGCTTTTTGGTGAGCAGTTCTTC.

V gene TRBV20-1 combines with J gene TRBJ1-2, with D uncertain. This CDR3 region has 10 residues. Germline loops: CDR1 DFQATT, CDR2 SNEGSKA (reference sequence). Trimming shortened V by 2 bases and J by 7 bases, and 5 bases separated the two germline ends. CDR3 sequence reads: CSARHLGYTF. CDR3 sequence (DNA): TGCAGTGCTAGACACCTTGGCTACACCTTC.

The chain employs TRBV29-1 and TRBJ1-5; D is uncertain. Germline V CDR1 and CDR2: SQVTM, ANQGSEA. V shed 5 bases and J shed 2 bases, with 13 bases lying between them. The CDR3 extends over 14 amino acids. CDR3 in amino acids: CSVFGEFGNQPQHF. For the CDR3, the DNA is TGCAGCGTTTTTGGGGAATTTGGCAATCAGCCCCAGCATTTT.

This clone turned up a few times. This chain links TRBV7-2 with TRBJ1-1; weak D call: TRBD1 (5 bases). This CDR3 has 14 residues. Germline assignment: CDR1 SGHTA and CDR2 FQGNSA. Trimming pared 1 base from V and 5 bases from J, leaving 11 bases between. The CDR3 loop reads CASSLGAGRTEAFF. The CDR3 DNA follows: TGTGCCAGCAGCTTAGGGGCAGGGCGAACTGAAGCTTTCTTT.

On this clone: In the same sample, other DNA sequences code for this CDR3. The rearrangement uses TRBV7-2 and TRBJ1-1, with D perhaps TRBD1 (6 bases). V lost 0 bases and J lost 1, with 6 bases in between. This CDR3 spans 14 amino acids. Germline V gives CDR1 SGHTA, CDR2 FQGNSA. Written as DNA, the CDR3 is TGTGCCAGCAGCTTAGCAGGGGGGAACACTGAAGCTTTCTTT. It encodes CASSLAGGNTEAFF.

This clone has a handful of counts. The chain combines TRBV29-1 with TRBJ1-2; 11 bases match TRBD1. The junction had 3 bases not matched to a gene; V was cut back by 6 bases and J by 3 bases. The CDR3 extends over 13 amino acids. The germline CDR1 and CDR2 sequences are SQVTM and ANQGSEA. The CDR3 DNA reads as TGCAGCGTGATGGACAGGGGGCACTATGGCTACACCTTC. This sequence encodes CSVMDRGHYGYTF.

This sequence joins TRBV9 and TRBJ1-3; no firm D call. CDR1 and CDR2 from the germline V gene are SGDLS and YYNGEE. Trimming removed 0 bases at V and 0 bases at J, with 7 bases between. CDR3 length: 15 amino acids. CDR3 in amino acids: CASSVGVDSGNTIYF. CDR3 in DNA: TGTGCCAGCAGCGTAGGAGTAGACTCTGGAAACACCATATATTTT.

This clone came up a few times. The same CDR3 can be traced to other DNA sequences in this sample. V usage is TRBV5-4 and J usage is TRBJ2-3; D unresolved. Germline CDR1 reads SGHNT; CDR2 reads YYREEE (reference sequence). Trimming pared 0 bases from V and 2 bases from J, leaving 7 bases between. The CDR3 spans 14 residues. The CDR3 sequence is CASSLDPNTDTQYF. CDR3 nucleotide sequence: TGTGCCAGCAGCTTGGACCCGAACACAGATACGCAGTATTTT.

The genes are TRBV6-6 and TRBJ2-2, with D possibly TRBD2 on 5 matching bases. V lost 3 bases to trimming and J lost 5 bases, with 7 bases between them. Germline-derived CDR1 and CDR2 are MNHNY and SVGAGI (reference sequence). The CDR3 totals 13 residues. The CDR3 region has the DNA TGTGCCAGCAGTTATAGGGAGACCGGGGAGCTGTTTTTT. Translating gives CASSYRETGELFF.

The chain couples TRBV7-9 to TRBJ2-5, with a possible D match to TRBD1 (6 bases). The V gene lost 3 bases and the J gene lost 5 bases, with 7 bases spanning the gap. From germline, CDR1 is SEHNR and CDR2 FQNEAQ (reference sequence). The CDR3 has 12 amino acids. The CDR3 bases are TGTGCCAGCAGCTTTAGGGGGGAGACCCAGTACTTC. Its translation is CASSFRGETQYF.

The rearrangement links TRBV23-1 to TRBJ1-4, with TRBD1 as a possible D gene (6 bases). TRBV23-1 carries the ORF label, with uncertain function. Trimming stripped 2 bases from V and 7 bases from J, with 14 bases between. CDR3 length: 15 amino acids. The DNA for the CDR3 is TGCGCCAGCAGTCAAGCGGACAGTATTAGTGAAAAACTGTTTTTT. This codes for CASSQADSISEKLFF.

V is TRBV7-2 and J is TRBJ1-5, with D possibly matching TRBD1 (6 bases). This CDR3 has 15 residues. CDR1 SGHTA and CDR2 FQGNSA come from the germline V gene. Between the trimmed V and J ends, which lost 1 base and 5 bases, there was a span of 12 bases. The CDR3 sequence: CASSLEPGVHQPQHF. DNA for the CDR3: TGTGCCAGCAGCTTAGAGCCAGGGGTCCATCAGCCCCAGCATTTT.

The V call is TRBV7-9, the J call TRBJ1-2; 10 nucleotides align to TRBD1. Germline CDR1 and CDR2: SEHNR and FQNEAQ (reference sequence). The CDR3 consists of 17 residues. V trimming: 5 bases; J trimming: 4 bases; junction bases outside the gene matches: 13. In DNA, the CDR3 is TGTGCCAGCAGCGTAGACATGGACAGGGGGTACCGCTATGGCTACACCTTC. It codes for CASSVDMDRGYRYGYTF.

The chain carries TRBV29-1 and TRBJ2-3; 9 nucleotides match TRBD2. CDR1 and CDR2 from the germline V gene are SQVTM and ANQGSEA. The trim removed 7 bases at V and 4 bases at J, leaving 6 bases unmatched. The CDR3 runs to 13 residues. CDR3 nucleotides: TGCAGCGGAGGGACTAGCAGCGCAGATACGCAGTATTTT. This gives the protein CSGGTSSADTQYF.

This clone was recorded a few times. The V and J genes are TRBV28 and TRBJ1-6, with 8 positions matching TRBD1. Germline V gene sequence: CDR1 MDHEN, CDR2 SYDVKM. This CDR3 has 17 residues. With V trimmed by 6 bases and J by 1 base, 8 bases remained unmatched. The CDR3 is CASRVDRGKSYNSPLHF. The CDR3 DNA is TGTGCCAGCAGAGTCGACAGGGGCAAGTCCTATAATTCACCCCTCCACTTT.

V is TRBV11-2 and J is TRBJ2-1; TRBD2 is a possible D gene (6 bases). Trimming pared 4 bases from V and 7 bases from J, leaving 11 bases between. Looked up from germline, CDR1 is SGHAT and CDR2 is FQNNGV. The CDR3 length is 13 residues. CDR3 in amino acids: CASSWGVVNEQFF. The CDR3 DNA sequence: TGTGCCAGCAGCTGGGGGGTTGTGAATGAGCAGTTCTTC.

This clone was observed a few times. The V and J genes are TRBV27 and TRBJ1-1; D is ambiguous. The V and J ends lost 0 bases and 4 bases respectively, with 9 bases between them. This CDR3 has 14 residues. CDR1 is MNHEY and CDR2 is SMNVEV in the germline V gene (reference sequence). CDR3 residues: CASSLSRVVTEAFF. Here the CDR3 DNA reads TGTGCCAGCAGTTTATCGAGAGTCGTCACTGAAGCTTTCTTT.

The CDR3 spells CASSGSPGNSPLHF. In nucleotides, the CDR3 is TGTGCCAGCAGTGGAAGCCCTGGTAATTCACCCCTCCACTTT. This chain uses TRBV9 with TRBJ1-6; D ambiguous. The ends were cut back, 5 bases at V and 6 bases at J, with 12 bases in the middle. Germline assignment: CDR1 SGDLS and CDR2 YYNGEE. The CDR3 loop spans 14 amino acids.

This clone was picked up one time. This chain connects TRBV6-5 to TRBJ1-3; no firm D call. CDR3 length equals 15 residues. Germline V gene lookup returns CDR1 MNHEY and CDR2 SVGAGI. With 6 bases removed from V and 0 bases from J, the gap between germline ends came to 12 bases. CDR3 nucleotides: TGTGCCAGCAGAGCCGACGGTAACTCTGGAAACACCATATATTTT. Protein product: CASRADGNSGNTIYF.

This clone was seen a few times. The rearrangement links TRBV7-2 to TRBJ1-2, with 9 nucleotides matching TRBD1. The CDR3 runs 14 residues. The germline V gene encodes CDR1 SGHTA and CDR2 FQGNSA. Trimming took 5 bases from V and 4 from J; bases not matched to a gene: 5. CDR3 nucleotide sequence: TGTGCCAGCAGCGCACAGGGACAGGGCTATGGCTACACCTTC. This encodes CASSAQGQGYGYTF.

This clone has a handful of counts. The genes are TRBV18 and TRBJ1-1; 7 nucleotides align to TRBD1. The CDR3 contains 15 residues. Germline CDR1 KGHSH, CDR2 LQKENI. V gave up 0 bases and J gave up 1 base; unmatched junction bases: 2. The DNA of the CDR3 is TGTGCCAGCTCACCACCCCGGGACAGGAACACTGAAGCTTTCTTT. Protein sequence: CASSPPRDRNTEAFF.

This clone came up a few times. The rearrangement links TRBV5-6 to TRBJ2-4, with 7 bases that match TRBD2. Germline lookup yields CDR1 SGHDT and CDR2 YYEEEE. The trim removed 3 bases at V and 13 bases at J, leaving 4 bases unmatched. This CDR3 has 11 amino acids. As DNA, the CDR3 is TGTGCCAGCAGCTCCGGGGGGATCCAGTACTTC. It yields the protein CASSSGGIQYF. Supplemented by reference TRBV5-6 and TRBJ2-4, the full variable domain reads DAGVTQSPTHLIKTRGQQVTLRCSPKSGHDTVSWYQQALGQGPQFIFQYYEEEERQRGNFPDRFSGHQFPNYSSELNVNALLLGDSALYLCASSSGGIQYFGAGTRLSVL.

V and J are TRBV6-5 and TRBJ1-1; D gene unclear. CDR3 length: 15 residues. CDR1 and CDR2 (germline): MNHEY, SVGAGI. V lost 0 bases and J 3 bases, leaving 11 bases between the germline ends. This CDR3 reads CASSYSKTVDTEAFF. CDR3 DNA: TGTGCCAGCAGTTACTCGAAGACGGTGGACACTGAAGCTTTCTTT.

The rearrangement links TRBV29-1 to TRBJ2-5, with 7 bases lining up with TRBD1. The CDR3 spans 13 residues. The junction had 12 bases not matched to a gene; V was cut back by 7 bases and J by 7 bases. Germline loops: CDR1 SQVTM, CDR2 ANQGSEA. CDR3: CSARLFEGATQYF. In nucleotides, the CDR3 is TGCAGCGCTCGGTTGTTCGAGGGGGCGACCCAGTACTTC.